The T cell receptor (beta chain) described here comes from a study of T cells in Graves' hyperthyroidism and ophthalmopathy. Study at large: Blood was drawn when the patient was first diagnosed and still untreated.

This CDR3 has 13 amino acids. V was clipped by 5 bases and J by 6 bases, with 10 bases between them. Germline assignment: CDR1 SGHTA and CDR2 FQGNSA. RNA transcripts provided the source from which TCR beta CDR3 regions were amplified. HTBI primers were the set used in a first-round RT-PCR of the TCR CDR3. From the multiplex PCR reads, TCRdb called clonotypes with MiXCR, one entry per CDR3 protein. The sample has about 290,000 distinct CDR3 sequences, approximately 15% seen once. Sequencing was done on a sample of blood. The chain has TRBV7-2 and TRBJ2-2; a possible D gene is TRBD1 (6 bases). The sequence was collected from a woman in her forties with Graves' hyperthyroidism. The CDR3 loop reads CASSTRQAGELFF. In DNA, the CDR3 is TGTGCCAGCAGCACTCGACAGGCCGGGGAGCTGTTTTTT.